The 8 T cell receptor beta chains below were found in one sample sequenced in a study of T cell changes during pregnancy in multiple sclerosis. Only in-frame clones appear in the TCRdb table, and some are missing; sequencing was by immunoSEQ multiplex PCR. The sample carries 25,000 to 30,000 clones, about 83% recorded once. This specimen was CD8+ T cells from peripheral blood mononuclear cells, taken after pregnancy. The source of these receptors is a female donor with multiple sclerosis, enrolled in a pregnancy study.

The chain is built from TRBV9 and TRBJ2-1, with TRBD1 matching over 8 bases. The junction had 14 bases not matched to a gene; V was cut back by 0 bases and J by 6 bases. CDR1 and CDR2 (germline): SGDLS, YYNGEE. The CDR3 consists of 18 residues. CDR3 in amino acids: CASSVGPIDRGGGNEQFF. The CDR3, as DNA: TGTGCCAGCAGCGTAGGGCCCATTGACAGGGGAGGCGGCAATGAGCAGTTCTTC.

The chain couples TRBV5-6 to TRBJ1-2; 10 positions match TRBD1. The V gene's germline CDR1 is SGHDT and CDR2 YYEEEE. The CDR3 is 13 residues long. The ends lost 3 bases at V and 4 bases at J; junction bases unmatched: 0. DNA for the CDR3: TGTGCCAGCAGCTGGGACAGGGGCTATGGCTACACCTTC. Protein: CASSWDRGYGYTF.

The chain links TRBV5-1 to TRBJ2-2; unclear D gene. Germline V lookup: CDR1 SGHRS, CDR2 YFSETQ. The CDR3 is 16 residues long. V gave up 0 bases and J gave up 3 bases, with 12 bases separating them. The CDR3 region is CASSLAAVLHTGELFF. CDR3 bases: TGCGCCAGCAGCTTGGCCGCGGTCCTCCACACCGGGGAGCTGTTTTTT.

This chain uses TRBV27 with TRBJ2-7; tentatively, D is TRBD2 (7 bases). The CDR3 has 17 residues. Germline V gives CDR1 MNHEY, CDR2 SMNVEV (reference sequence). The germline V and J ends were trimmed by 4 bases and 6 bases, with 25 bases remaining between them. The DNA of the CDR3 is TGTGCCAGCAGTTCCACATCAAGGTTAGGGAGGGGGGGCGAGCAGTACTTC. This codes for CASSSTSRLGRGGEQYF.

The chain recombines TRBV9 with TRBJ2-3; D is possibly TRBD2 (5 bases). CDR3 length: 16 amino acids. Trimming stripped 0 bases from V and 1 base from J, with 12 bases between. The germline V gene encodes CDR1 SGDLS and CDR2 YYNGEE. The CDR3 here is CASSVELGGGTDTQYF. CDR3 bases: TGTGCCAGCAGCGTAGAACTAGGTGGCGGCACAGATACGCAGTATTTT.

This chain uses TRBV6-4 with TRBJ2-3, with 9 bases matching TRBD2. There are 15 residues in the CDR3. The V gene's germline CDR1 is MRHNA and CDR2 SNTAGT. Trimming took 2 bases from V and 4 from J; bases not matched to a gene: 4. This chain's CDR3 is CASSDELAGPDTQYF. The CDR3 region has the DNA TGTGCCAGCAGTGACGAACTAGCGGGCCCAGATACGCAGTATTTT.

The chain employs TRBV7-6 and TRBJ1-1; D call uncertain. Germline V gene lookup returns CDR1 SGHVS and CDR2 FNYEAQ. CDR3 size: 14 residues. Deletions cut 4 bases from V and 3 bases from J, with 12 bases between. The CDR3 loop reads CASSSFTGDTEAFF. CDR3 coding DNA: TGTGCCAGCAGCTCATTCACGGGTGACACTGAAGCTTTCTTT.

The count of this clone is one. V is TRBV5-8 and J is TRBJ2-3; 9 bases fit TRBD1. The germline V gene has CDR1 SGHTS and CDR2 YDEGEE. V lost 2 bases and J lost 6; bases outside the gene matches: 4. The CDR3 length is 14 residues. CDR3 sequence (DNA): TGTGCCAGCAGCTTCGGGACAGGGTGGGATACGCAGTATTTT. This gives the protein CASSFGTGWDTQYF.